The entry that follows covers one TCR beta chain sequence. As yet, its antigen is unknown. Trimming cost V 7 bases and J 4 bases, with 16 bases left between them. The CDR3 covers 14 residues. Looked up from germline, CDR1 is SGHRS and CDR2 is YFSETQ. Generated by immunoSEQ multiplex PCR, the TCRdb table keeps only in-frame clones and is missing some. The profile shows over 85,000 clones, more than 95% of them singletons. The sample is drawn from a study of siplizumab effects on memory and regulatory T cells. Whole-study findings and limits: Proliferating clones, CD4+ or CD8+, lacked an assignable naive or memory phenotype in roughly 80-96% of cases. It seemed that naive T cells were more diverse than memory cells and were major contributors to the alloresponse. Alloreactive sequences traceable to unstimulated CD4+ memory cells were significantly reduced by siplizumab.

TEMRA, effector memory, memory and naive subsets, all unstimulated, were sequenced in three donor pairs. The specimen sequenced was naive CD4+ T cells sorted from blood. The sequence was obtained from a human donor in good health. The genes are TRBV5-1 and TRBJ2-3; D gene unclear. DNA of the CDR3: TGCGCCAGCTTAGGTGGGCAGCTAGCAGATACGCAGTATTTT. It encodes CASLGGQLADTQYF. The variable domain in full, with the rest retrieved from reference TRBV5-1 and TRBJ2-3, is KAGVTQTPRYLIKTRGQQVTLSCSPISGHRSVSWYQQTPGQGLQFLFEYFSETQRNKGNFPGRFSGRQFSNSRSEMNVSTLELGDSALYLCASLGGQLADTQYFGPGTRLTVL.